This TCR beta chain is from a study of shared clonotypes between healthy human individuals. Study outcomes and limitations: Sharing of clonotypes among donors was expected to vary with sequencing depth.

The CDR3 spans 14 residues. CDR1 is LNHDA, CDR2 SQIVND, per germline (reference sequence). V was shortened by 0 bases and J by 0 bases, with 6 bases between the two germline ends. None of the donors, who were healthy HIV-negative adults, had recently had acute infections or vaccinations. Details on this clone: Its target is unknown.

TCRdb's table, derived via immunoSEQ multiplex PCR, lists solely in-frame clones and lacks some. The table has approximately 530,000 clones, 95% to 96% seen once. The sample taken for sequencing was naive CD4+ T cells sorted from blood. Subset reported: CD45RA+ positively selected. The chain combines TRBV19 with TRBJ2-7, with D maybe TRBD1 (5 bases). The clonotype was recovered from a woman aged 25-40 years in good health. CDR3 amino acids: CASSIDRVSYEQYF. CDR3 nucleotide sequence: TGTGCCAGTAGTATAGACAGGGTCTCCTACGAGCAGTACTTC.